These 22 T cell receptor beta chains share one sample of origin, sequenced in a study of shared clonotypes between healthy human individuals. The table came from immunoSEQ multiplex PCR; TCRdb's copy has only in-frame clones and leaves some out. The data contain 550,000 to 850,000 clones, over 55% of them seen just once; the ten biggest clones take up under 2%. Sequenced material: memory CD4+ T cells sorted from blood. Documented subset: CD45RA-negative fraction. Receptors were obtained from a woman aged 25 to 39 in good health.

V usage is TRBV6-6 and J usage is TRBJ2-1; 7 nucleotides line up with TRBD1. Germline loops: CDR1 MNHNY, CDR2 SVGAGI (reference sequence). Trimming took 6 bases from V and 3 from J; bases not matched to a gene: 11. The CDR3 totals 16 residues. The CDR3: CASRNPQAGGYNEQFF. The CDR3 DNA follows: TGTGCCAGCAGAAACCCCCAGGCAGGGGGCTACAATGAGCAGTTCTTC.

The chain joins TRBV11-3 to TRBJ2-7; the D gene could be TRBD1 or TRBD2 (6 bases each). The V gene lost 1 base and the J gene lost 4 bases, with 11 bases spanning the gap. This CDR3 comprises 14 residues. The germline V gene has CDR1 SGHNT and CDR2 YENEEA. The CDR3 reads CASSLGTGRYEQYF. CDR3 bases: TGTGCCAGCAGCTTAGGTACAGGGAGGTACGAGCAGTACTTC.

The genes are TRBV5-1 and TRBJ2-1; D is perhaps TRBD2 (6 bases). The ends were cut back, 1 base at V and 2 bases at J, with 10 bases in the middle. Germline CDR1 is SGHRS and CDR2 is YFSETQ. The CDR3 totals 15 residues. CDR3 region: CASSLNGGAYNEQFF. DNA for the CDR3: TGCGCCAGCAGCTTGAATGGCGGGGCCTACAATGAGCAGTTCTTC.

This chain links TRBV15 with TRBJ1-2; tentatively, D is TRBD1 (5 bases). CDR1 is LNHNV, CDR2 YYDKDF, per germline (reference sequence). Trimming took off 1 base at V and 6 bases at J, with 9 bases between the two ends. CDR3 length: 13 residues. CDR3 DNA sequence: TGTGCCACCAGCAGAGTGGGGGTGGATGGCTACACCTTC. Protein: CATSRVGVDGYTF.

CDR3 in DNA: TGTGCCAGCAGCGGACAGGGGGCCGGGGAGCTGTTTTTT. Translation gives CASSGQGAGELFF. This chain uses TRBV5-6 with TRBJ2-2; 10 bases line up with TRBD1. The CDR3 runs 13 residues. J was trimmed by 6 bases and V by 4 bases; bases with no gene match: 0. Germline-derived CDR1 and CDR2 are SGHDT and YYEEEE.

This chain links TRBV19 with TRBJ2-2; 9 nucleotides match TRBD1. The CDR3 has 20 residues. CDR1 LNHDA and CDR2 SQIVND come from the germline V gene (reference sequence). With 0 bases clipped from V and 0 bases from J, the junction kept 11 bases outside the gene matches. The CDR3 nucleotides are TGTGCCAGTAGTATAGATAGGTTCTCTGGGACAGGGTCGAACACCGGGGAGCTGTTTTTT. It yields the protein CASSIDRFSGTGSNTGELFF.

This clone turned up a few times. V is TRBV1 and J is TRBJ2-5; TRBD1, the D gene given by the table, was not confirmed from the DNA. The tail of the sequence fits TRBJ2-7 better, so the J call may be wrong. TRBV1 counts as a pseudogene. The CDR3 loop spans 17 amino acids. The CDR3 region has the DNA TGCACCAGCAGCTGGACAGGGGGCGCACGTTTTTCCTACGAGCAGTACTTC. Protein product: CTSSWTGGARFSYEQYF.

The chain carries TRBV6-6 and TRBJ2-1; D perhaps matches TRBD2 (6 bases). Trimming pared 6 bases from V and 2 bases from J, leaving 14 bases between. From germline, CDR1 is MNHNY and CDR2 SVGAGI (reference sequence). The CDR3 extends over 15 amino acids. CDR3 DNA sequence: TGTGCCAGCAGGTGGGACTCGCAAGCCTACAATGAGCAGTTCTTC. Translating gives CASRWDSQAYNEQFF.

This chain links TRBV28 with TRBJ1-3; D uncertain. The CDR3 sequence is 18 residues long. V lost 2 bases and J lost 1, with 18 bases in between. Germline V gene data show CDR1 as MDHEN and CDR2 as SYDVKM. CDR3 protein: CASSLRRSGRISGNTIYF. In nucleotides, the CDR3 is TGTGCCAGCAGTTTAAGGCGGTCGGGCAGGATATCTGGAAACACCATATATTTT.

The table lists this clone with a few counts. The chain carries TRBV28 and TRBJ2-6, with 8 bases aligning to TRBD2. The germline V gene encodes CDR1 MDHEN and CDR2 SYDVKM. J lost 0 bases, V lost 7 bases, and 17 bases had no gene match. The CDR3 loop spans 20 amino acids. The CDR3 DNA is TGTGCCAGCACCTCGGGAGGGGTCGGGGCTAGGGGCTCTGGGGCCAACGTCCTGACTTTC. The encoded protein is CASTSGGVGARGSGANVLTF.

This clone was found once. The chain links TRBV6-1 to TRBJ1-5; D gene ambiguous. V gave up 4 bases and J gave up 5 bases, with 12 bases separating them. Per the germline V gene, CDR1 is MNHNS and CDR2 is SASEGT. The CDR3 length is 14 residues. The CDR3, as DNA: TGTGCCAGCAGTGGAAGGGAAGGGCATCAGCCCCAGCATTTT. This gives the protein CASSGREGHQPQHF.

This clone was detected only a few times. The V gene is TRBV19, the J gene TRBJ1-3, with D possibly being TRBD1 (5 bases). The V gene's germline CDR1 is LNHDA and CDR2 SQIVND (reference sequence). Trimming pared 5 bases from V and 2 bases from J, leaving 13 bases between. The CDR3 spans 15 residues. CDR3 nucleotides: TGTGCCAGTAGTTTACAGGAATTCCCTGGAAACACCATATATTTT. This codes for CASSLQEFPGNTIYF.

This clone was observed many times. The genes are TRBV18 and TRBJ1-1, with TRBD1 identical over 7 bases. CDR3 length: 15 amino acids. V lost 2 bases, J lost 1 base, and 4 bases stayed unmatched. Germline CDR1 and CDR2: KGHSH and LQKENI. CDR3 in amino acids: CASSPRQGANTEAFF. CDR3 coding DNA: TGTGCCAGCTCACCAAGACAGGGAGCGAACACTGAAGCTTTCTTT.

The rearrangement uses TRBV28 and TRBJ1-1; D is ambiguous. V lost 5 bases to trimming and J lost 1 base, with 14 bases between them. Per the germline V gene, CDR1 is MDHEN and CDR2 is SYDVKM. This CDR3 region has 15 residues. The CDR3 DNA sequence: TGTGCCAGCAGTCTCCTCGGACGGCCGAACACTGAAGCTTTCTTT. Translation gives CASSLLGRPNTEAFF. The whole variable domain, remainder taken from reference TRBV28 and TRBJ1-1, is DVKVTQSSRYLVKRTGEKVFLECVQDMDHENMFWYRQDPGLGLRLIYFSYDVKMKEKGDIPEGYSVSREKKERFSLILESASTNQTSMYLCASSLLGRPNTEAFFGQGTRLTVV.

This clone appeared a few times. The gene calls are TRBV30 and TRBJ1-2, with no clear D. The CDR3 spans 12 residues. The germline V gene encodes CDR1 GTSNPN and CDR2 SVGIG (reference sequence). Deletions cut 4 bases from V and 4 bases from J, with 10 bases between. The CDR3 nucleotides read TGTGCCTGGAAAGCAGGAGGCTATGGCTACACCTTC. Translating gives CAWKAGGYGYTF.

This clone was seen once. Other DNA sequences of this sample code for an identical CDR3. This chain links TRBV18 with TRBJ2-7; D call uncertain. Germline V gene data show CDR1 as KGHSH and CDR2 as LQKENI. CDR3 length: 12 residues. The V and J ends lost 3 bases and 2 bases respectively, with 5 bases between them. This CDR3 reads CASSPVPYEQYF. CDR3 bases: TGTGCCAGCTCACCCGTTCCCTACGAGCAGTACTTC.

The gene calls are TRBV6-6 and TRBJ2-7; maybe TRBD1 (6 bases). V was cut by 6 bases and J by 5 bases, with 11 bases left in between. The germline CDR1 and CDR2 sequences are MNHNY and SVGAGI (reference sequence). This CDR3 has 12 amino acids. CDR3 protein: CASRRGQNEQYF. The CDR3 coding sequence is TGTGCCAGCAGAAGGGGACAAAACGAGCAGTACTTC.

This clone was seen repeatedly, ten times or more. The chain employs TRBV29-1 and TRBJ2-7, with unresolved D. V was cut by 3 bases and J by 5 bases, with 11 bases left in between. CDR1 is SQVTM and CDR2 is ANQGSEA in the germline V gene. The CDR3 sequence is 12 residues long. The CDR3 reads CSVDSGRNEQYF. CDR3 DNA: TGCAGCGTTGATTCCGGCAGAAACGAGCAGTACTTC.

Only one count was recorded for this clone. The J gene is TRBJ2-1, the V gene TRBV5-4; D is uncertain. The germline gives CDR1 SGHNT, CDR2 YYREEE (reference sequence). The CDR3 loop spans 14 amino acids. The V gene lost 3 bases and the J gene lost 2 bases, with 9 bases spanning the gap. The CDR3 region is CASSSGSTYNEQFF. CDR3 in DNA: TGTGCCAGCAGCTCCGGAAGTACCTACAATGAGCAGTTCTTC. Based on the CDR3 plus reference TRBV5-4 and TRBJ2-1, the full variable domain is ETGVTQSPTHLIKTRGQQVTLRCSSQSGHNTVSWYQQALGQGPQFIFQYYREEENGRGNFPPRFSGLQFPNYSSELNVNALELDDSALYLCASSSGSTYNEQFFGPGTRLTVL.

This chain joins TRBV7-2 and TRBJ1-2, with D possibly being TRBD1 (6 bases). Deletions cut 4 bases from V and 7 bases from J, with 13 bases between. In germline, CDR1 is SGHTA, CDR2 FQGNSA. The CDR3 totals 13 residues. The CDR3 sequence: CASSSTGYRGYTF. The CDR3 DNA is TGTGCCAGCAGCTCAACAGGGTATCGTGGCTACACCTTC.

The chain is built from TRBV15 and TRBJ2-7; D gene uncertain. V lost 4 bases and J 3 bases, leaving 10 bases between the germline ends. Germline V gives CDR1 LNHNV, CDR2 YYDKDF (reference sequence). The CDR3 consists of 13 residues. CDR3 nucleotides: TGTGCCACCAGCACCCAGAGGAGCTACGAGCAGTACTTC. Amino acid sequence: CATSTQRSYEQYF.

V usage is TRBV11-2 and J usage is TRBJ2-3, with 14 bases lining up with TRBD2. J was trimmed by 4 bases and V by 5 bases; bases with no gene match: 5. This CDR3 region has 16 residues. CDR1 SGHAT and CDR2 FQNNGV come from the germline V gene. Here the CDR3 reads CASSTGLAGGSDTQYF. CDR3 nucleotides: TGTGCCAGCAGCACAGGACTAGCGGGAGGATCAGATACGCAGTATTTT.